This T cell receptor beta chain was recorded in a study of identifying expanded T cells in peripheral blood. Healthy donors had no documented immune events, such as infections, while sampled. CDR1 is LNHDA, CDR2 SQIVND, per germline (reference sequence). The CDR3 runs 14 residues. Trimming removed 3 bases from V and 5 bases from J, with 11 bases in between. Data came from immunoSEQ multiplex PCR; TCRdb stores just in-frame clones and leaves some out. Seen here are approximately 81,000 clones, about four fifths observed once, and the top ten hold around 20%. Study results and caveats: Roughly two-week clone count variance significantly increased as total template count grew. Differentially abundant clones: approximately 1.3 between replicates, 16.4 at about two weeks, 18 to 20 at four.

On this clone itself: Its specificity is not known.

The sample taken for sequencing was blood. The V gene is TRBV19, the J gene TRBJ1-5; D perhaps matches TRBD1 (6 bases). The TCR was taken from a person aged 18 to 75 in good health. The CDR3 DNA sequence: TGTGCCAGTAGTATGGTGGCAGGGGATCAGCCCCAGCATTTT. This encodes CASSMVAGDQPQHF.